The rows below give T cell receptor beta chains drawn from one sample of a study of cytomegalovirus exposure and HLA in healthy donors. TCRdb's copy holds only in-frame clones and misses some; the assay was immunoSEQ multiplex PCR. This sample carries roughly 170,000 clones, 84% of them seen once, and the ten largest clones take 4.8%. The specimen sequenced was PBMCs. The receptors were gathered from a man aged 18 to 29 in good health and CMV-seronegative. Both conserved end residues are part of each CDR3. The order of the fields is D gene, J gene, clone size, V gene, CDR3 DNA, CDR3 protein. A D gene is named only where the DNA matches it firmly. Size tells how often a clone was seen (once, few, many) or the class of an expanded clone, and some rows leave it out.

>-|TRBJ2-7|-|TRBV6-4
TGTGCCAGCAGTGACTCTCCGGGAGAAAAGCAGTACTTC
CASSDSPGEKQYF
>TRBD1|TRBJ1-5|-|TRBV7-9
TGTGCCAGCAGCCGATTGACAGGGGGCTACAATCAGCCCCAGCATTTT
CASSRLTGGYNQPQHF
>TRBD1|TRBJ1-2|-|TRBV5-6
TGTGCCAGCAGCACGACAGGGGGCGGGTATGGCTACACCTTC
CASSTTGGGYGYTF
>-|TRBJ1-1|-|TRBV30
TGTGCCTGGAGTTCGGGTCAGGGTGGGACTGAAGCTTTCTTT
CAWSSGQGGTEAFF
>TRBD2|TRBJ2-5|-|TRBV6-5
TGTGCCAGCAGTTACGCCAGCGGGGTGGAGACCCAGTACTTC
CASSYASGVETQYF
>-|TRBJ2-5|-|TRBV7-9
TGTGCCAGCAGCACCGGGATTACAGCCGGAAACCAAGAGACCCAGTACTTC
CASSTGITAGNQETQYF
>TRBD2|TRBJ2-1|-|TRBV7-2
TGTGCCAGCAGCCCTAGCGGGGCCCACAATGAGCAGTTCTTC
CASSPSGAHNEQFF
>TRBD2|TRBJ2-5|-|TRBV27
TGTGCCAGCAGTTTCCTAGCGGGAGTTCACGGGACCCAGTACTTC
CASSFLAGVHGTQYF
>TRBD1|TRBJ1-2|-|TRBV5-6
TGTGCCAGCAGCTTATCGGACAGGGGGCTAGCTAACTATGGCTACACCTTC
CASSLSDRGLANYGYTF
>TRBD1|TRBJ1-1|-|TRBV6-5
TGTGCCAGCAGTTTTTTTCAGGGGGCGAACACTGAAGCTTTCTTT
CASSFFQGANTEAFF
>TRBD2|TRBJ2-7|-|TRBV6-1
TGTGCCAGCAGTGAAGAGGTAGCGGGAGCCTACGAGCAGTACTTC
CASSEEVAGAYEQYF
>TRBD1|TRBJ2-5|-|TRBV9
TGTGCCAGCAGTGGGACAGGAAGATATTTTGAGACCCAGTACTTC
CASSGTGRYFETQYF
>TRBD1|TRBJ1-1|-|TRBV7-9
TGTGCCAGCAGCTTAGGGGACAGGGGGCTTTATACTGAAGCTTTCTTT
CASSLGDRGLYTEAFF
>-|TRBJ2-7|-|TRBV15
TGTGCCACCAGCTGGGGCGCGGGATCCTACGAGCAGTACTTC
CATSWGAGSYEQYF
>-|TRBJ2-1|-|TRBV14
TGTGCCAGCAGCCAAGCGGGGGGCGGAGGGAATGAGCAGTTCTTC
CASSQAGGGGNEQFF
>-|TRBJ2-3|-|TRBV6-5
TGTGCCAGCACCCCCCCGGGTACAGATACGCAGTATTTT
CASTPPGTDTQYF
>TRBD2|TRBJ2-2|-|TRBV4-1
TGCGCCAGCAGCCATACTAGCGGGAAAAACGGGGAGCTGTTTTTT
CASSHTSGKNGELFF
>TRBD1|TRBJ2-5|-|TRBV11-2
TGTGCCAGCAGGGCGGCGGGACAGGGAAAGTACACCCAGTACTTC
CASRAAGQGKYTQYF
>TRBD1|TRBJ2-5|once|TRBV5-1
TGCGCCAGCCTTCGAGGGACAGAGGACGAGACCCAGTACTTC
CASLRGTEDETQYF
>-|TRBJ1-6|-|TRBV11-2
TGTGCCAGCAGCTTAGACCACACAGGGTTAGATAATTCACCCCTCCACTTT
CASSLDHTGLDNSPLHF
>-|TRBJ1-1|-|TRBV7-9
TGTGCCAGCAGCTTAGTTGTAGATGAAGCTTTCTTT
CASSLVVDEAFF
>TRBD2|TRBJ2-3|-|TRBV4-1
TGCGCCAGCAGCCTCCGAGCTAGCGGGAGTTTAGATACGCAGTATTTT
CASSLRASGSLDTQYF
>-|TRBJ2-1|-|TRBV7-8
TGTGCCAGCAGCCTCCGGGACTTTTACAATGAGCAGTTCTTC
CASSLRDFYNEQFF
>-|TRBJ2-7|-|TRBV18
TGTGCCAGCTCAGGGCCAGGGGCGAATGAGCAGTACTTC
CASSGPGANEQYF
>TRBD1|TRBJ1-1|-|TRBV25-1
TGTGCCAGCAGGGGAGGACAGGGCAGGACTGAAGCTTTCTTT
CASRGGQGRTEAFF
>-|TRBJ1-1|-|TRBV25-1
TGTGCCAGCTCACCCGGGTGGGCTGAAGCTTTCTTT
CASSPGWAEAFF
>TRBD1|TRBJ1-5|-|TRBV12-5
TGTGCTAGTGGTTTGGAGGGGGCAGTTCGGGGGAGTCAGCCCCAGCATTTT
CASGLEGAVRGSQPQHF
>-|TRBJ2-3|once|TRBV5-8
TGTGCCAGCAGCTACTCGACTAGTCGCACAGATACGCAGTATTTT
CASSYSTSRTDTQYF
>-|TRBJ1-5|-|TRBV7-9
TGTGCCAGCAGCTCGGACATCTTTAGCAATCAGCCCCAGCATTTT
CASSSDIFSNQPQHF
>-|TRBJ2-7|-|TRBV5-1
TGCGCCAGCAGCTCCTTGCCAGGCCCCTCCTACGAGCAGTACTTC
CASSSLPGPSYEQYF
>TRBD1|TRBJ1-6|few|TRBV18
TGTGCCAGCTCACCTGAGACAGGGTATAATTCACCCCTCCACTTT
CASSPETGYNSPLHF
>TRBD2|TRBJ2-5|-|TRBV7-9
TGTGCCAGCAGCAAAGGACGGAGGGGGACTAGCAAAGTGGAGACCCAGTACTTC
CASSKGRRGTSKVETQYF
>-|TRBJ1-5|-|TRBV6-1
TGTGCCAGCAGTCTACAGGGTAGCAATCAGCCCCAGCATTTT
CASSLQGSNQPQHF
>TRBD1|TRBJ1-1|-|TRBV7-9
TGTGCCAGCAGACAAAAGACAGGGAGGAACACTGAAGCTTTCTTT
CASRQKTGRNTEAFF
>TRBD2|TRBJ2-1|few|TRBV7-9
TGTGCCAGCAGCGCCCCTAGCGGACCGAACAATGAGCAGTTCTTC
CASSAPSGPNNEQFF
>TRBD1|TRBJ1-1|few|TRBV18
TGTGCCAGCTCACAGGAAAGGACAGGGGCGGGCACTGAAGCTTTCTTT
CASSQERTGAGTEAFF
>TRBD1|TRBJ1-4|few|TRBV6-5
TGTGCCAGCAGTTACCAGGGGGCGCTGGGAGAAAAACTGTTTTTT
CASSYQGALGEKLFF
>TRBD1|TRBJ1-3|-|TRBV27
TGTGCCAGCATTGCATTGGGACAGGGAACTGGAAACACCATATATTTT
CASIALGQGTGNTIYF
>-|TRBJ2-3|-|TRBV7-6
TGTGCCAGCAGCTTAGCGCGGGTGGCTACGCAGTATTTT
CASSLARVATQYF
>-|TRBJ2-7|once|TRBV4-3
TGCGCCAGCAGCCTCACTCTACGCACCTACGAGCAGTACTTC
CASSLTLRTYEQYF